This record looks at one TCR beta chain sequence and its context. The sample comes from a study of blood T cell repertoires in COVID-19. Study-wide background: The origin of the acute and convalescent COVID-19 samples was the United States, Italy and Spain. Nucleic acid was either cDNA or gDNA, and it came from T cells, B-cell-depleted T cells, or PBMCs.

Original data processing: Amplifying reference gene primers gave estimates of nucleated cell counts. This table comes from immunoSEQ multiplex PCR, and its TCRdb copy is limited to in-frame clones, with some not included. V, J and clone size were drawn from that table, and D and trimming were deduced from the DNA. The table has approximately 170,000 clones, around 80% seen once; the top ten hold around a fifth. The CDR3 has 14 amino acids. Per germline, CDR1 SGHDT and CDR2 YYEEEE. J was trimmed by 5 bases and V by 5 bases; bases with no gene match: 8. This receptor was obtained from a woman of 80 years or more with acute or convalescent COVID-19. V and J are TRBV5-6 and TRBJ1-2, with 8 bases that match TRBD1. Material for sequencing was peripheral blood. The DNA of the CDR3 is TGTGCCAGCAGTTTTGGACAGGGAGGGTATGGCTACACCTTC. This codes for CASSFGQGGYGYTF.